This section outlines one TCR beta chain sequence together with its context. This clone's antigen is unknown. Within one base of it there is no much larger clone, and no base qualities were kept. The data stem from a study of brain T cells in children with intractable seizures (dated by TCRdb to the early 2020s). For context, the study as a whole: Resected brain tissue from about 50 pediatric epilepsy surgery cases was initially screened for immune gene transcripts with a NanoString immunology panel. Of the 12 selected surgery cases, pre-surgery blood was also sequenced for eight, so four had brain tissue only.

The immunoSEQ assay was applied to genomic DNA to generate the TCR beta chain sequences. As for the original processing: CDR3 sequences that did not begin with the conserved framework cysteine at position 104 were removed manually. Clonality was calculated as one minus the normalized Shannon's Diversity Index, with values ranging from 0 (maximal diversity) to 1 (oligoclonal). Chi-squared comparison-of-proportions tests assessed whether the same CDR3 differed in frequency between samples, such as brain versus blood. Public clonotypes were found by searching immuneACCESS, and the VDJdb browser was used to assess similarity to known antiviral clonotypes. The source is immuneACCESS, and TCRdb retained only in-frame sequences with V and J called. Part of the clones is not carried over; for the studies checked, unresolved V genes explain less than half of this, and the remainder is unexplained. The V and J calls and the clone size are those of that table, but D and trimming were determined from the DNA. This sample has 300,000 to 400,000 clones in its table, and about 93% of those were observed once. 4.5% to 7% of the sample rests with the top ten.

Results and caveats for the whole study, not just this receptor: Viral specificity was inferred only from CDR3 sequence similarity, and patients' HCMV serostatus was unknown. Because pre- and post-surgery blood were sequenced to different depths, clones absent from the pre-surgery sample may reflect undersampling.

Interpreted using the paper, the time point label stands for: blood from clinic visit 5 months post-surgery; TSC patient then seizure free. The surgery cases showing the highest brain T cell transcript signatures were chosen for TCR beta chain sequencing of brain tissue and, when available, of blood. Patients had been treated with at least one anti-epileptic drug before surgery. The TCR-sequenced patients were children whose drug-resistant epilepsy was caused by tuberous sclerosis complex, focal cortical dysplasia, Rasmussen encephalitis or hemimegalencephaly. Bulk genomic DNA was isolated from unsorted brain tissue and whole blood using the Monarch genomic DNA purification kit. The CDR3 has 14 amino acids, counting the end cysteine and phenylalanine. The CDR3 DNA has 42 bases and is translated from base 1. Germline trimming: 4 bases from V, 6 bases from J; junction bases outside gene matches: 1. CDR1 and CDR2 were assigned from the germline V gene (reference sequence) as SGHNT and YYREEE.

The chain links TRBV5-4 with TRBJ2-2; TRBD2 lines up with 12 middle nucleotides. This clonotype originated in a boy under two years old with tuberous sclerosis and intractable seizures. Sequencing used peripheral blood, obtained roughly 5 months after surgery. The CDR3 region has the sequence CASSLAGGPGELFF. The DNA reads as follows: TGTGCCAGCAGCCTAGCGGGAGGGCCCGGGGAGCTGTTTTTT.